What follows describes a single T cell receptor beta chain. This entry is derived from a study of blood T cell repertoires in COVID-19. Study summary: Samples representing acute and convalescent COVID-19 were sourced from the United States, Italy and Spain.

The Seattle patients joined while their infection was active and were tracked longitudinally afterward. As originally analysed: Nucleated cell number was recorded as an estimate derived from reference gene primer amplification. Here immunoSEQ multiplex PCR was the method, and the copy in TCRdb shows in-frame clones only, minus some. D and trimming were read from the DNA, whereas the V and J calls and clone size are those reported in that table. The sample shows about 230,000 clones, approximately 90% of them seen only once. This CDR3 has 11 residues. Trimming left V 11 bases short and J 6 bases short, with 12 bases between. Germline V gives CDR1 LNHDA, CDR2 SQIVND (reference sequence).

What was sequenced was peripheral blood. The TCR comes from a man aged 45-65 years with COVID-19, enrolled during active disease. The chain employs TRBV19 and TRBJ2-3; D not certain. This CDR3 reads CAAGGVDTQYF. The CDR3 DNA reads TGTGCCGCCGGTGGAGTGGATACGCAGTATTTT. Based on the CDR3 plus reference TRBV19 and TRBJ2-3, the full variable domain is DGGITQSPKYLFRKEGQNVTLSCEQNLNHDAMYWYRQDPGQGLRLIYYSQIVNDFQKGDIAEGYSVSREKKESFPLTVTSAQKNPTAFYLCAAGGVDTQYFGPGTRLTVL.